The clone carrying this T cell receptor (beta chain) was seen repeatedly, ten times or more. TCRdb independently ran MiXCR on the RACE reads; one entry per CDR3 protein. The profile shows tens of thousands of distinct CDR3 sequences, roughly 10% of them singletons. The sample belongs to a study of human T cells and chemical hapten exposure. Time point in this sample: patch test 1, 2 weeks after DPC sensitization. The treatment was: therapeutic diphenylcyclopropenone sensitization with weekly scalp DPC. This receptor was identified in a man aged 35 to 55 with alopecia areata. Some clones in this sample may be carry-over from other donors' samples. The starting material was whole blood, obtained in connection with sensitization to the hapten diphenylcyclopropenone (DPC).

CDR3 nucleotides: TGTGCCAGCAGCCAAATGGCTAGATCGGATGAGCAGTTCTTC. It is translated as CASSQMARSDEQFF. The chain couples TRBV3-1 to TRBJ2-1; D remains ambiguous. With 2 bases removed from V and 8 bases from J, the gap between germline ends came to 13 bases. Germline V gene lookup returns CDR1 LGHDT and CDR2 YNNKEL (reference sequence). This CDR3 is 14 amino acids long.